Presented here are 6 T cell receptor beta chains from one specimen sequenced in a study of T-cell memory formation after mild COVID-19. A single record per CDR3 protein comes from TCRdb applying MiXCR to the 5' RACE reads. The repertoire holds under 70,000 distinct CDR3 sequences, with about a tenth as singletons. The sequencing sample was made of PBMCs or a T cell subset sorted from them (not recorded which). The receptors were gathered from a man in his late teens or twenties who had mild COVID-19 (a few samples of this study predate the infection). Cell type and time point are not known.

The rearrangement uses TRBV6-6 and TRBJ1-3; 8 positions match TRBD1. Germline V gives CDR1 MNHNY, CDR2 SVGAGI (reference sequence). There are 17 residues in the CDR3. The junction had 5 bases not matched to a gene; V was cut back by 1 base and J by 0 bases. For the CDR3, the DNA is TGTGCCAGCAGTTACTTCTCTGACAGGGGCTCTGGAAACACCATATATTTT. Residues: CASSYFSDRGSGNTIYF.

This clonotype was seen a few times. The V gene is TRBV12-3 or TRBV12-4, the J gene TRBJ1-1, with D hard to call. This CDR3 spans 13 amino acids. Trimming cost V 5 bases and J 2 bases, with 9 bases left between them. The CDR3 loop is CASSPSGNTEAFF. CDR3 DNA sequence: TGTGCCAGCAGTCCTTCGGGAAACACTGAAGCTTTCTTT.

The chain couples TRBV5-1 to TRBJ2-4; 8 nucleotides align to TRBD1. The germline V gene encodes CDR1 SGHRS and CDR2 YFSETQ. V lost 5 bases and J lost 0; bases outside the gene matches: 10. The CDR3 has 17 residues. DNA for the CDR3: TGCGCCAGCAGACCAGGACAGGGCAAACTAGCCAAAAACATTCAGTACTTC. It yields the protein CASRPGQGKLAKNIQYF. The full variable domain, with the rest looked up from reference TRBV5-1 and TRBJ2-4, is KAGVTQTPRYLIKTRGQQVTLSCSPISGHRSVSWYQQTPGQGLQFLFEYFSETQRNKGNFPGRFSGRQFSNSRSEMNVSTLELGDSALYLCASRPGQGKLAKNIQYFGAGTRLSVL.

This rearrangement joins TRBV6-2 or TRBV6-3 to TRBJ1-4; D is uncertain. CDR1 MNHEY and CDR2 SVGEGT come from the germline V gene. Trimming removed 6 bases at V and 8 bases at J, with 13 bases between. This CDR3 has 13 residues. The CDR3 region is CASSAQAGEKLFF. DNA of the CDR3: TGTGCCAGCAGCGCCCAGGCGGGAGAAAAACTGTTTTTT.

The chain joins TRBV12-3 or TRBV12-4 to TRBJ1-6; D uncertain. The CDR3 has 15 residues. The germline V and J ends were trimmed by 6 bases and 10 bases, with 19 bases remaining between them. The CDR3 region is CASSPQSVEGSPLHF. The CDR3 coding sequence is TGTGCCAGCAGCCCACAGTCGGTGGAGGGATCACCCCTCCACTTT.

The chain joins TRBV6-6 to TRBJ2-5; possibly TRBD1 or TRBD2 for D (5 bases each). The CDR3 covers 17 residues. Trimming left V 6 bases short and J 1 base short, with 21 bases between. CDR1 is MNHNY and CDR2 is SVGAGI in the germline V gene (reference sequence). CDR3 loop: CASSLPLGATSQETQYF. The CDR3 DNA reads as TGTGCCAGCAGCCTCCCTCTCGGGGCAACCAGCCAAGAGACCCAGTACTTC.